The clone carrying this T cell receptor (beta chain) was counted at least ten times. The antigen is unknown. From germline, CDR1 is SQVTM and CDR2 ANQGSEA. The germline V and J ends were trimmed by 5 bases and 4 bases, with 12 bases remaining between them. The CDR3 has 13 residues. These data originate in a study of early T cells in non-severe SARS-CoV-2 infection. At the level of the study: RNA in bulk from unsorted whole blood was sequenced, and chains were unpaired.

Individual cDNA molecules received unique molecular identifiers. TCRdb reprocessed the 5' RACE reads with MiXCR, giving one entry per CDR3 protein. The data contain approximately 32,000 distinct CDR3 sequences, approximately 7% of them singletons. Study-wide results and limits: Matching results from VDJdb favored anti-spike CD8 responses, leaving private and CD4 specificities undetected.

Specimen: whole blood. The sequence derives from an adult who was a healthcare worker with PCR-confirmed SARS-CoV-2 infection or an uninfected control (not recorded which). V gene TRBV29-1 combines with J gene TRBJ2-1; tentative D call: TRBD1 (6 bases). The CDR3 region is CSVSTGQYNEQFF. For the CDR3, the DNA is TGCAGCGTTTCAACGGGACAATACAATGAGCAGTTCTTC.